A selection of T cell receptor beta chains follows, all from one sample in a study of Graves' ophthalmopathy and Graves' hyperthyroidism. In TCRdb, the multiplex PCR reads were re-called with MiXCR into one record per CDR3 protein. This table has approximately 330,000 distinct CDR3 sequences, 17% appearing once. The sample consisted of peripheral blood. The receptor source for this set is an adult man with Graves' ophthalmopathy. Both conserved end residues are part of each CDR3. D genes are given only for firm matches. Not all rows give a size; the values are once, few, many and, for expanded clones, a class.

CDR3aa: CASSQAPQQSGPGSETQYF
CDR3nt: TGCGCCAGCAGCCAAGCCCCTCAGCAGTCGGGGCCCGGATCAGAGACCCAGTACTTC
abundance: .
j_gene: TRBJ2-5
v_gene: TRBV4-1
d_gene: .

CDR3aa: CASSFGTSRDEQYF
CDR3nt: TGCGCCAGCAGCTTTGGGACTTCTCGGGACGAGCAGTACTTC
abundance: many
j_gene: TRBJ2-7
v_gene: TRBV5-1
d_gene: .

CDR3aa: CASGSSGTGHQPQHF
CDR3nt: TGTGCCAGCGGCTCCTCCGGGACAGGGCATCAGCCCCAGCATTTT
abundance: many
j_gene: TRBJ1-5
v_gene: TRBV12-3/TRBV12-4
d_gene: TRBD1

CDR3aa: CASSQDPGGEETQYF
CDR3nt: TGCGCCAGCAGCCAAGACCCGGGAGGAGAAGAGACCCAGTACTTC
abundance: .
j_gene: TRBJ2-5
v_gene: TRBV4-1
d_gene: TRBD2

CDR3aa: CSARDPLAGSYEQYF
CDR3nt: TGCAGTGCTAGAGATCCGCTAGCGGGATCCTACGAGCAGTACTTC
abundance: many
j_gene: TRBJ2-7
v_gene: TRBV20-1
d_gene: TRBD2

CDR3aa: CASSPTRGLAGVEETQYF
CDR3nt: TGTGCCAGCAGCCCTACCAGGGGACTAGCGGGAGTAGAGGAGACCCAGTACTTC
abundance: few
j_gene: TRBJ2-5
v_gene: TRBV14
d_gene: TRBD2

CDR3aa: CASSLGDPVLLSTEAFF
CDR3nt: TGTGCCAGCAGCTTAGGGGACCCAGTTCTCTTGAGCACTGAAGCTTTCTTT
abundance: many
j_gene: TRBJ1-1
v_gene: TRBV7-9
d_gene: .

CDR3aa: CSVESLGAYEQYF
CDR3nt: TGCAGCGTTGAATCGTTGGGGGCTTACGAGCAGTACTTC
abundance: .
j_gene: TRBJ2-7
v_gene: TRBV29-1
d_gene: .

CDR3aa: CASSSSWGYNQPQHF
CDR3nt: TGTGCCAGCAGCTCCTCATGGGGGTACAATCAGCCCCAGCATTTT
abundance: many
j_gene: TRBJ1-5
v_gene: TRBV6-5
d_gene: .

CDR3aa: CASKGTADQPQHF
CDR3nt: TGTGCCAGCAAAGGTACGGCCGACCAGCCCCAGCATTTT
abundance: many
j_gene: TRBJ1-5
v_gene: TRBV2
d_gene: .

CDR3aa: CASSPLGAGNTEAFF
CDR3nt: TGTGCCAGCAGCCCCCTCGGGGCCGGAAACACTGAAGCTTTCTTT
abundance: many
j_gene: TRBJ1-1
v_gene: TRBV28
d_gene: .

CDR3aa: CASSYSQRGDQPQHF
CDR3nt: TGTGCCAGCAGTTACAGCCAACGGGGGGACCAGCCCCAGCATTTT
abundance: .
j_gene: TRBJ1-5
v_gene: TRBV6-2/TRBV6-3
d_gene: .

CDR3aa: CASSSTGSEAFF
CDR3nt: TGTGCCAGCAGTTCGACAGGATCTGAAGCTTTCTTT
abundance: .
j_gene: TRBJ1-1
v_gene: TRBV11-2
d_gene: .

CDR3aa: CASSELAGFLETQYF
CDR3nt: TGTGCCAGCAGTGAACTGGCTGGGTTCCTAGAGACCCAGTACTTC
abundance: many
j_gene: TRBJ2-5
v_gene: TRBV6-1
d_gene: .

CDR3aa: CASRSRTASNTEAFF
CDR3nt: TGTGCCAGCAGATCGAGGACAGCGTCGAACACTGAAGCTTTCTTT
abundance: many
j_gene: TRBJ1-1
v_gene: TRBV11-2
d_gene: .

CDR3aa: CAWSRPTAYEQYF
CDR3nt: TGTGCCTGGAGTCGACCGACCGCCTACGAGCAGTACTTC
abundance: many
j_gene: TRBJ2-7
v_gene: TRBV30
d_gene: .

CDR3aa: CSALGSGTQYF
CDR3nt: TGCAGTGCCCTCGGCTCCGGGACCCAGTACTTC
abundance: .
j_gene: TRBJ2-5
v_gene: TRBV20-1
d_gene: .

CDR3aa: CSATGTRGTRGYEQYF
CDR3nt: TGCAGTGCAACCGGGACTAGAGGAACTCGGGGTTACGAGCAGTACTTC
abundance: many
j_gene: TRBJ2-7
v_gene: TRBV20-1
d_gene: TRBD2

CDR3aa: CASSFVLQVNTEAFF
CDR3nt: TGTGCCAGCAGCTTTGTCTTACAGGTGAACACTGAAGCTTTCTTT
abundance: many
j_gene: TRBJ1-1
v_gene: TRBV7-9
d_gene: .

CDR3aa: CSARDSRANTEAFF
CDR3nt: TGCAGTGCCCGGGATAGCAGGGCGAACACTGAAGCTTTCTTT
abundance: many
j_gene: TRBJ1-1
v_gene: TRBV20-1
d_gene: .

CDR3aa: CASRLTDSGNQPQHF
CDR3nt: TGCGCCAGCAGATTAACTGACAGCGGCAATCAGCCCCAGCATTTT
abundance: many
j_gene: TRBJ1-5
v_gene: TRBV4-1
d_gene: .

CDR3aa: CATSLAGVHYEQYF
CDR3nt: TGTGCCACCAGCCTAGCGGGAGTCCACTACGAGCAGTACTTC
abundance: .
j_gene: TRBJ2-7
v_gene: TRBV15
d_gene: TRBD2

CDR3aa: CASSPGTLQETQYF
CDR3nt: TGTGCCAGCAGCCCGGGGACATTACAAGAGACCCAGTACTTC
abundance: many
j_gene: TRBJ2-5
v_gene: TRBV5-5
d_gene: .

CDR3aa: CASNLPGNTEAFF
CDR3nt: TGTGCCAGCAACTTACCCGGGAACACTGAAGCTTTCTTT
abundance: many
j_gene: TRBJ1-1
v_gene: TRBV7-8
d_gene: .

CDR3aa: CASSVGLWDREEKGYTF
CDR3nt: TGTGCCAGCAGCGTAGGATTATGGGACAGAGAGGAAAAGGGCTACACCTTC
abundance: many
j_gene: TRBJ1-2
v_gene: TRBV9
d_gene: TRBD1

CDR3aa: CATSDPGLAGGETQYF
CDR3nt: TGTGCCACCAGTGACCCGGGACTAGCGGGAGGCGAGACCCAGTACTTC
abundance: many
j_gene: TRBJ2-5
v_gene: TRBV24-1
d_gene: TRBD2

CDR3aa: CASSLSLAGYQETQYF
CDR3nt: TGTGCCAGCAGTTTATCACTAGCGGGGTACCAAGAGACCCAGTACTTC
abundance: many
j_gene: TRBJ2-5
v_gene: TRBV28
d_gene: TRBD2

CDR3aa: CASSIGPASMYIQYF
CDR3nt: TGTGCCAGCAGTATCGGACCGGCTTCGATGTACATTCAGTACTTC
abundance: many
j_gene: TRBJ2-4
v_gene: TRBV28
d_gene: .

CDR3aa: CASRISGRGGYTF
CDR3nt: TGTGCCAGCAGGATATCGGGGCGAGGGGGCTACACCTTC
abundance: many
j_gene: TRBJ1-2
v_gene: TRBV28
d_gene: .

CDR3aa: CASGLVPGTAQSLGLNQPQHF
CDR3nt: TGTGCTAGTGGTTTGGTTCCCGGGACGGCTCAATCACTGGGGCTCAATCAGCCCCAGCATTTT
abundance: many
j_gene: TRBJ1-5
v_gene: TRBV12-5
d_gene: .

CDR3aa: CASRETGTTNYGYTF
CDR3nt: TGTGCCAGCAGGGAAACCGGGACCACTAACTATGGCTACACCTTC
abundance: many
j_gene: TRBJ1-2
v_gene: TRBV6-1
d_gene: .

CDR3aa: CASSLGNSGYGYTF
CDR3nt: TGTGCCAGCAGTTTAGGGAACTCTGGCTATGGCTACACCTTC
abundance: many
j_gene: TRBJ1-2
v_gene: TRBV12-3/TRBV12-4
d_gene: .

CDR3aa: CASSPGLAGGRTKNIQYF
CDR3nt: TGTGCCAGCAGCCCCGGACTAGCGGGAGGGAGGACCAAAAACATTCAGTACTTC
abundance: .
j_gene: TRBJ2-4
v_gene: TRBV7-8
d_gene: TRBD2

CDR3aa: CASSPTSGRVGAQYF
CDR3nt: TGTGCCAGCAGCCCGACTAGCGGGAGGGTGGGAGCCCAGTACTTC
abundance: .
j_gene: TRBJ2-5
v_gene: TRBV6-1
d_gene: TRBD2

CDR3aa: CASRVDLGRTEAFF
CDR3nt: TGTGCCAGCAGAGTTGACTTGGGACGGACTGAAGCTTTCTTT
abundance: many
j_gene: TRBJ1-1
v_gene: TRBV27
d_gene: .

CDR3aa: CASRFRAGNTEAFF
CDR3nt: TGTGCCTCCAGGTTCCGGGCCGGGAACACTGAAGCTTTCTTT
abundance: .
j_gene: TRBJ1-1
v_gene: TRBV30
d_gene: .

CDR3aa: CASSIFLAGGYEQYF
CDR3nt: TGTGCCAGTAGTATTTTTCTAGCGGGAGGCTACGAGCAGTACTTC
abundance: many
j_gene: TRBJ2-7
v_gene: TRBV19
d_gene: TRBD2

CDR3aa: CSVAKQGADSSTEAFF
CDR3nt: TGCAGCGTTGCTAAACAGGGGGCAGATTCGTCTACTGAAGCTTTCTTT
abundance: many
j_gene: TRBJ1-1
v_gene: TRBV29-1
d_gene: TRBD1

CDR3aa: CASAGGGYEQYF
CDR3nt: TGCGCCAGCGCCGGGGGGGGATACGAGCAGTACTTC
abundance: many
j_gene: TRBJ2-7
v_gene: TRBV5-1
d_gene: TRBD2

CDR3aa: CASTIGQVSGNTIYF
CDR3nt: TGTGCCAGCACCATCGGACAGGTCTCTGGAAACACCATATATTTT
abundance: .
j_gene: TRBJ1-3
v_gene: TRBV28
d_gene: TRBD1

CDR3aa: CASSLDRGLEQYF
CDR3nt: TGTGCCAGCAGCTTGGACAGGGGGCTCGAGCAGTACTTC
abundance: many
j_gene: TRBJ2-7
v_gene: TRBV7-2
d_gene: TRBD1

CDR3aa: CASSLGTGDAEQFF
CDR3nt: TGCGCCAGCAGTTTGGGGACAGGGGACGCTGAGCAGTTCTTC
abundance: many
j_gene: TRBJ2-1
v_gene: TRBV5-1
d_gene: TRBD1

CDR3aa: CASGAGLGNQPQHF
CDR3nt: TGTGCCAGCGGGGCAGGGTTGGGTAATCAGCCCCAGCATTTT
abundance: few
j_gene: TRBJ1-5
v_gene: TRBV12-3/TRBV12-4
d_gene: .

CDR3aa: CAISESRDRNYGYTF
CDR3nt: TGTGCCATCAGTGAGTCGAGAGACAGGAACTATGGCTACACCTTC
abundance: many
j_gene: TRBJ1-2
v_gene: TRBV10-3
d_gene: .

CDR3aa: CASSEINPNTGELFF
CDR3nt: TGTGCCAGCAGTGAAATCAACCCGAACACCGGGGAGCTGTTTTTT
abundance: many
j_gene: TRBJ2-2
v_gene: TRBV2
d_gene: .

CDR3aa: CASSPFGRYGYTF
CDR3nt: TGTGCCAGCAGCCCCTTCGGCCGCTATGGCTACACCTTC
abundance: many
j_gene: TRBJ1-2
v_gene: TRBV7-8
d_gene: .

CDR3aa: CASSLVFGPRGETQYF
CDR3nt: TGTGCCAGCAGCTTAGTTTTTGGCCCACGCGGGGAGACCCAGTACTTC
abundance: many
j_gene: TRBJ2-5
v_gene: TRBV7-2
d_gene: .

CDR3aa: CSAKSRVGQPQHF
CDR3nt: TGCAGTGCCAAGAGCAGGGTGGGTCAGCCCCAGCATTTT
abundance: once
j_gene: TRBJ1-5
v_gene: TRBV20-1
d_gene: .

CDR3aa: CASRPAGGRGYGYTF
CDR3nt: TGTGCCAGCAGACCGGCAGGGGGCCGGGGCTATGGCTACACCTTC
abundance: many
j_gene: TRBJ1-2
v_gene: TRBV25-1
d_gene: TRBD1

CDR3aa: CAWSTYPRSGVNYGYTF
CDR3nt: TGTGCCTGGAGTACGTACCCCCGTAGCGGGGTGAACTATGGCTACACCTTC
abundance: .
j_gene: TRBJ1-2
v_gene: TRBV30
d_gene: .

CDR3aa: CASSSAQGGRYEQYF
CDR3nt: TGTGCCAGCAGTTCCGCCCAGGGCGGCCGCTACGAGCAGTACTTC
abundance: many
j_gene: TRBJ2-7
v_gene: TRBV12-3/TRBV12-4
d_gene: .

CDR3aa: CASSSAGTPSPLHF
CDR3nt: TGTGCCAGCAGCTCAGCCGGGACACCCTCACCCCTCCACTTT
abundance: many
j_gene: TRBJ1-6
v_gene: TRBV11-2
d_gene: .

CDR3aa: CASSYGRGTEAFF
CDR3nt: TGTGCCAGCAGTTACGGGAGGGGGACTGAAGCTTTCTTT
abundance: many
j_gene: TRBJ1-1
v_gene: TRBV6-5
d_gene: .

CDR3aa: CSALRGGETQYF
CDR3nt: TGCAGTGCCCTGAGGGGGGGGGAGACCCAGTACTTC
abundance: many
j_gene: TRBJ2-5
v_gene: TRBV20-1
d_gene: .

CDR3aa: CASSLFGSLVQPQHF
CDR3nt: TGTGCCAGCAGTTTATTCGGCTCTCTCGTTCAGCCCCAGCATTTT
abundance: many
j_gene: TRBJ1-5
v_gene: TRBV28
d_gene: .

CDR3aa: CSVEEGMNQPQHF
CDR3nt: TGCAGCGTTGAAGAGGGAATGAATCAGCCCCAGCATTTT
abundance: many
j_gene: TRBJ1-5
v_gene: TRBV29-1
d_gene: .

CDR3aa: CSAPFGGRLYEQYF
CDR3nt: TGCAGTGCTCCGTTTGGGGGGCGCCTCTACGAGCAGTACTTC
abundance: many
j_gene: TRBJ2-7
v_gene: TRBV20-1
d_gene: .